This T cell receptor (beta chain) was recorded in a study of patients and donors after allogeneic stem cell transplantation (dated by TCRdb to the early 2020s). In this sample, this clonotype turned up a few times. Its cognate antigen has yet to be identified. No clone much larger than this one lies a single base away; base qualities are absent. There are 14 amino acids in the CDR3, from cysteine to phenylalanine inclusive. The entry retains the CDR3 DNA only, 42 bases that are in frame from base 1. The germline V gene (reference sequence) specifies PRHDT as CDR1 and FYEKMQ as CDR2. V loses 1 base, J loses 4 bases, and the germline ends lie 8 bases apart. Libraries were built with RT-PCR. For sequencing, a NextSeq 550 was employed. The raw public data were reprocessed by TCRdb itself: fastp quality trimming at Q25, MiXCR clonotype calling, in-frame beta chains only. Each CDR3 protein appears once, grouped with its most common genes and DNA. This sample gives over 150,000 distinct CDR3 sequences in total; approximately 41% of them show up just once. The leading ten clones occupy 33% of the sample.

The V and J genes are TRBV13 and TRBJ1-3; a tentative D call is TRBD1 (5 bases match). This clonotype was obtained from a human donor who was either an allogeneic HSCT recipient or a stem cell or donor lymphocyte infusion donor (not recorded which). It is not recorded whose cells these are; they may come from a transplant donor. Sample: blood, either unsorted or a sorted T cell fraction (not recorded which). Read as DNA, the sequence is TGTGCCAGCAGCTTAGTTACAGGAGGAAACACCATATATTTT. Its translation reads: CASSLVTGGNTIYF.